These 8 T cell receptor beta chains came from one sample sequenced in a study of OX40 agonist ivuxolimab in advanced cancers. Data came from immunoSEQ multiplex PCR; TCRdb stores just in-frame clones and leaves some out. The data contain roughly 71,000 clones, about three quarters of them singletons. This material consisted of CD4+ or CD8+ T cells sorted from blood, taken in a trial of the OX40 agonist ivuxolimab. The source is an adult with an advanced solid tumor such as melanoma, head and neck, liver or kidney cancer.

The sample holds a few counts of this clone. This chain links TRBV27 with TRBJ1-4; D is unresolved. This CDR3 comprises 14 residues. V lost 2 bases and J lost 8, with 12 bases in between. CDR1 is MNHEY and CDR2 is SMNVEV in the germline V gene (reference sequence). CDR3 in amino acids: CASSLIFGVEKLFF. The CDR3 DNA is TGTGCCAGCAGTTTAATTTTCGGGGTCGAAAAACTGTTTTTT.

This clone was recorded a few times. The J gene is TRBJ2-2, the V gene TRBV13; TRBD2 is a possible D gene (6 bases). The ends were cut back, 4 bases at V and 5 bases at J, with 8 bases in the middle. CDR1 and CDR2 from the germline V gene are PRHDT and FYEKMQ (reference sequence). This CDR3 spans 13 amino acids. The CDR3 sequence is CASSWGVTGELFF. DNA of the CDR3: TGTGCCAGCAGCTGGGGGGTGACCGGGGAGCTGTTTTTT.

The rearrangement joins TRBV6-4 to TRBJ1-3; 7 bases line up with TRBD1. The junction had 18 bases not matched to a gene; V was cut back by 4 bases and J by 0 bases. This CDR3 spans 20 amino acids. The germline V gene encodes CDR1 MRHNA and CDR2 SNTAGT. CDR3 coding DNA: TGTGCCAGCAGTGGGAACTCCAGGACAGGAAGAATACTCTCTGGAAACACCATATATTTT. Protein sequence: CASSGNSRTGRILSGNTIYF.

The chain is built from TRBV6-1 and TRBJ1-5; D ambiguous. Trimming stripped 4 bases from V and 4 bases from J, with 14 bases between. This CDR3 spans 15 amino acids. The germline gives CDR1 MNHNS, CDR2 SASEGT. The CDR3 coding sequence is TGTGCCAGCAGTGTGACGTGGGAACGGAATCAGCCCCAGCATTTT. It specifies CASSVTWERNQPQHF.

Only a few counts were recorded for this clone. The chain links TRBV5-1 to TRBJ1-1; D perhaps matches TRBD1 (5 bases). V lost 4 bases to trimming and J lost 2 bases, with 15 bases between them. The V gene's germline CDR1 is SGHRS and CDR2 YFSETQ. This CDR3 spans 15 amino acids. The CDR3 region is CASSQSWGGNTEAFF. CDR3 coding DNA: TGCGCCAGCAGCCAGTCCTGGGGCGGAAACACTGAAGCTTTCTTT.

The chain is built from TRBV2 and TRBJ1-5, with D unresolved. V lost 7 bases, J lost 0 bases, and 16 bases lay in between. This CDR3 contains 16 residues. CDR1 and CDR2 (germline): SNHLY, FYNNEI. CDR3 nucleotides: TGTGCCAGCATGTACGGGTCCAGTTATAGCAATCAGCCCCAGCATTTT. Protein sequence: CASMYGSSYSNQPQHF.

The CDR3 DNA sequence: TGTGCCAGATCCCCAGTAGGACACAGCTATGGCTACACCTTC. It encodes CARSPVGHSYGYTF. The genes are TRBV2 and TRBJ1-2; D is possibly TRBD1 (5 bases). V was shortened by 9 bases and J by 4 bases, with 18 bases between the two germline ends. CDR1 is SNHLY and CDR2 is FYNNEI in the germline V gene. This CDR3 is built from 14 residues.

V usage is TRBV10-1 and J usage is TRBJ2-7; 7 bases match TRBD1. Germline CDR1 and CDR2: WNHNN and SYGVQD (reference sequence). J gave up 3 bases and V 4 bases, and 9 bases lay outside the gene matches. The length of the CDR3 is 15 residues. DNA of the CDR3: TGCGCCAGCAGTGCCGGGACAGCGTCCATCTACGAGCAGTACTTC. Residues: CASSAGTASIYEQYF.